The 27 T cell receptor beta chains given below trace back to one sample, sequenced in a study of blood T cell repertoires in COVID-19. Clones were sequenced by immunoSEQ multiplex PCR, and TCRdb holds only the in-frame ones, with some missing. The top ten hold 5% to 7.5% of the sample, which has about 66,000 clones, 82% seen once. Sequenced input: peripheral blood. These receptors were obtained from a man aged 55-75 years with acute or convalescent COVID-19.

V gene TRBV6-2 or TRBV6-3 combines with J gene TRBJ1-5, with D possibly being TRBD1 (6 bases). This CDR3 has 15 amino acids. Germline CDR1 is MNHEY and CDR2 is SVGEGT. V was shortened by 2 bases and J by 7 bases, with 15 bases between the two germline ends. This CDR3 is CASSYTGRLVQPQHF. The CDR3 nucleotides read TGTGCCAGCAGTTACACAGGGCGGCTAGTCCAGCCCCAGCATTTT.

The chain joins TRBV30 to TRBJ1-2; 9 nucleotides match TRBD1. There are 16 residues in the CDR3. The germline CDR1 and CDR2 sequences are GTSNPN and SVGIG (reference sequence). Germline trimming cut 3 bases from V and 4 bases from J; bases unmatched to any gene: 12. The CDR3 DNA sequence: TGTGCCTGGAGCTTGAACCCCGGGACAGGGCCCTATGGCTACACCTTC. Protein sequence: CAWSLNPGTGPYGYTF.

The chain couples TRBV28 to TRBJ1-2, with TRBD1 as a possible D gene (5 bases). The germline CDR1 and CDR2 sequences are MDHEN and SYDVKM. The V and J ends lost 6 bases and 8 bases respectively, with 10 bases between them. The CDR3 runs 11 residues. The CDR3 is CASSPGYGYTF. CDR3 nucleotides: TGTGCCAGCAGCCCAGGGTACGGCTACACCTTC.

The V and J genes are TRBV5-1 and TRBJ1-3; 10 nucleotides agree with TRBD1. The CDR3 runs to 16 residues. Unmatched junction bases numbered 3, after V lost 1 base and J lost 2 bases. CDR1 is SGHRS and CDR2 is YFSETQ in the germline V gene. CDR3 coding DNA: TGCGCCAGCAGCTTGTCCGGGACAGGGGCTGGAAACACCATATATTTT. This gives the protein CASSLSGTGAGNTIYF.

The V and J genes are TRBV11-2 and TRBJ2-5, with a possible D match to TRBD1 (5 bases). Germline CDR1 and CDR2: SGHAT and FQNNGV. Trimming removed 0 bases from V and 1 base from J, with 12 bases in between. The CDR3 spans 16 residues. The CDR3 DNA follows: TGTGCCAGCAGCTTAGAGTTCAGGGCCTCCCAAGAGACCCAGTACTTC. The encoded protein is CASSLEFRASQETQYF.

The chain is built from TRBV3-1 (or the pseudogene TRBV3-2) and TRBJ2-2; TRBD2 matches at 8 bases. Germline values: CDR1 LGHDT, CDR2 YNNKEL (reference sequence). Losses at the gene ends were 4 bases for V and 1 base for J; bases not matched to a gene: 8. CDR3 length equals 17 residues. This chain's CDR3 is CASSPPGGGMNTGELFF. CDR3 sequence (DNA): TGTGCCAGCAGCCCCCCGGGAGGGGGGATGAACACCGGGGAGCTGTTTTTT.

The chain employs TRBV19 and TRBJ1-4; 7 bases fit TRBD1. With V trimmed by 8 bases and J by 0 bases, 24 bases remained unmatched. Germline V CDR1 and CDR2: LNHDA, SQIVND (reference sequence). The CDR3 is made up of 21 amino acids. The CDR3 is CASGGLKTGAGPGATNEKLFF. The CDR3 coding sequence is TGTGCCAGTGGGGGATTAAAAACAGGGGCAGGGCCAGGTGCAACTAATGAAAAACTGTTTTTT.

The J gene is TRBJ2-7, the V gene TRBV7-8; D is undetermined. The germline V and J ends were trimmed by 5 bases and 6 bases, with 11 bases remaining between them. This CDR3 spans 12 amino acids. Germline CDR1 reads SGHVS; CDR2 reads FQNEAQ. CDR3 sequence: CASSPIAGEQYV. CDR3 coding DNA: TGTGCCAGCAGCCCTATCGCCGGCGAGCAGTACGTC.

The CDR3 here is CASSYRTGLNYGYTF. DNA for the CDR3: TGCGCCAGCAGCTACAGGACAGGACTTAACTATGGCTACACCTTC. V gene TRBV4-1 combines with J gene TRBJ1-2; TRBD1 matches at 7 bases. The germline gives CDR1 MGHRA, CDR2 YSYEKL. The CDR3 has 15 residues. Trimming removed 5 bases from V and 1 base from J; junction bases left unmatched: 7.

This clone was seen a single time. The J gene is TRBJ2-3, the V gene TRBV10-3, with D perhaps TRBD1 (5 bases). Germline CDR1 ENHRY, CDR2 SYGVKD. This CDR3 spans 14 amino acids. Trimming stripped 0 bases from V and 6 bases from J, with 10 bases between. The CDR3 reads CAISESVGQDTQYF. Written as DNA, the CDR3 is TGTGCCATCAGTGAGTCGGTGGGGCAGGATACGCAGTATTTT.

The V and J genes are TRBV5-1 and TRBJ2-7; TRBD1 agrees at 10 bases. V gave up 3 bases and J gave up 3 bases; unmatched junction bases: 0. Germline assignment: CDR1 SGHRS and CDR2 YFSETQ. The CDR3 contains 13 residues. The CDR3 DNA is TGCGCCAGCAGCTGGGACAGGGGCTACGAGCAGTACGTC. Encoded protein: CASSWDRGYEQYV.

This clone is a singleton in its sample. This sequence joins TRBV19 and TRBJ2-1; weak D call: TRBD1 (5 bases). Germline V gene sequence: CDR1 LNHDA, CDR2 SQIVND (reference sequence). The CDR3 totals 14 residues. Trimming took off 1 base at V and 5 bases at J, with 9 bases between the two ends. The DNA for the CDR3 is TGTGCCAGTAGTATAGTTTTCAGGGACAATGAGCAGTTCTTC. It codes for CASSIVFRDNEQFF.

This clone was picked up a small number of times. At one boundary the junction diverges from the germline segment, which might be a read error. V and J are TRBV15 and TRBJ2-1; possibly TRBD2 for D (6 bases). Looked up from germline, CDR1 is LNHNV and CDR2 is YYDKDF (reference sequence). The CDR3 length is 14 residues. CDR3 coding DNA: TGTGCCACCAGCCGAGACGGCGGGAACAATGAGCAGTTCTTC. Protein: CATSRDGGNNEQFF.

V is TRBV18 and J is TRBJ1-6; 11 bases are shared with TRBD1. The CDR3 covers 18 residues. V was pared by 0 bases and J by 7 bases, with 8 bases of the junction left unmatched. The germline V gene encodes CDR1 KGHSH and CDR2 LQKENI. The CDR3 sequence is CASSPPRDRGSLNSPLHF. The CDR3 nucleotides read TGTGCCAGCTCACCACCTCGGGACAGGGGGTCTTTGAATTCACCCCTCCACTTT.

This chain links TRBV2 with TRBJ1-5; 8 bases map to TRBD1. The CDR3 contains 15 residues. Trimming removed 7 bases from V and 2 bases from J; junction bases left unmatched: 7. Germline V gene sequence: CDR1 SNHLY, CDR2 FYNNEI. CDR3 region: CASTPDRAGNQPQHF. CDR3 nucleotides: TGTGCCAGCACCCCGGACAGGGCGGGCAATCAGCCCCAGCATTTT.

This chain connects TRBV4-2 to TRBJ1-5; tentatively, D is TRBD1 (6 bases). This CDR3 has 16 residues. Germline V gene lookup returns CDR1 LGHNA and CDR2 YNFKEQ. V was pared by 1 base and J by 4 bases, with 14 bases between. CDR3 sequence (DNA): TGTGCCAGCAGCCAAGCCCCCGGGACAACAAATCAGCCCCAGCATTTT. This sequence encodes CASSQAPGTTNQPQHF.

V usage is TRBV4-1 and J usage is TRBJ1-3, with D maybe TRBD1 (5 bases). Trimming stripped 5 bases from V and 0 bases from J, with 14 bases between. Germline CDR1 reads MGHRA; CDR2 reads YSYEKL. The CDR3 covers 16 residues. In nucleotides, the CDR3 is TGCGCCAGCAGCGAGTCAGCAGGGTCCTCTGGAAACACCATATATTTT. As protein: CASSESAGSSGNTIYF.

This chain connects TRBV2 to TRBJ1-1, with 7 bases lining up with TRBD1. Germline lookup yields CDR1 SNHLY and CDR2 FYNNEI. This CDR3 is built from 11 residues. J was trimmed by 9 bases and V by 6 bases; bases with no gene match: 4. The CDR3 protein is CASSTGVQAFF. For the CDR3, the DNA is TGTGCCAGCAGCACAGGGGTACAAGCTTTCTTT.

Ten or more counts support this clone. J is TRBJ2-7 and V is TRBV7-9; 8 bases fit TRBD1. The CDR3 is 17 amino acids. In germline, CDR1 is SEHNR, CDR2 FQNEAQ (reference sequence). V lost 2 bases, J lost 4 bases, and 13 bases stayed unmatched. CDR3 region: CASSLLRPGGSLYEQYV. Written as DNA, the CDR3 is TGTGCCAGCAGCTTACTCAGACCAGGGGGCTCTCTATACGAGCAGTACGTC.

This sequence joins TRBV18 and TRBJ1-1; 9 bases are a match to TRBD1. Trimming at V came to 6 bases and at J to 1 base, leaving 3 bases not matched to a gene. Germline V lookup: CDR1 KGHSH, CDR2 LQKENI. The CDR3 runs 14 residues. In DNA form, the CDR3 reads TGTGCCAGCTCCCAGGGACAGGGGAACACTGAAGCTTTCTTT. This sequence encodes CASSQGQGNTEAFF.

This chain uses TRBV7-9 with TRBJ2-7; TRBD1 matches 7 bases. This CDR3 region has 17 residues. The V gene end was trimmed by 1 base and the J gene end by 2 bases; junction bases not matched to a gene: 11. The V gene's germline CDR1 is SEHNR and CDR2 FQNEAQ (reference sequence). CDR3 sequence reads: CASSLGPQVDRAYEQYF. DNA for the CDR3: TGTGCCAGCAGCTTAGGGCCGCAAGTTGACAGGGCCTACGAGCAGTACTTC. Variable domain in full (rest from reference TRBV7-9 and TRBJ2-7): DTGVSQNPRHKITKRGQNVTFRCDPISEHNRLYWYRQTLGQGPEFLTYFQNEAQLEKSRLLSDRFSAERPKGSFSTLEIQRTEQGDSAMYLCASSLGPQVDRAYEQYFGPGTRLTVT.

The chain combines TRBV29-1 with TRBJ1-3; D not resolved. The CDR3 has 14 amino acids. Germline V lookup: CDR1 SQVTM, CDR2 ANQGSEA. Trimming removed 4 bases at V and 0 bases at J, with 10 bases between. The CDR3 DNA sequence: TGCAGCGTTGCGGCAGGTACCTCTGGAAACACCATATATTTT. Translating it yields CSVAAGTSGNTIYF.

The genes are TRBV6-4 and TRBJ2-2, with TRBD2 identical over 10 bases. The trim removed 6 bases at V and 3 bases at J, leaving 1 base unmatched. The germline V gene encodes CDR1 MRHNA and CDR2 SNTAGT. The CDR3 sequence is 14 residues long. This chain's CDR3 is CASRLAGDTGELFF. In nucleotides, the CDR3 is TGTGCCAGCAGGCTAGCGGGGGACACCGGGGAGCTGTTTTTT.

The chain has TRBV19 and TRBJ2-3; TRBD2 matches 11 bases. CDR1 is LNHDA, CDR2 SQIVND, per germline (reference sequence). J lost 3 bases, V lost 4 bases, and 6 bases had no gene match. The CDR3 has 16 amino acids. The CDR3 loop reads CASSTQLAGVTDTQYF. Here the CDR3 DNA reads TGTGCCAGTAGTACCCAACTAGCGGGGGTTACAGATACGCAGTATTTT.

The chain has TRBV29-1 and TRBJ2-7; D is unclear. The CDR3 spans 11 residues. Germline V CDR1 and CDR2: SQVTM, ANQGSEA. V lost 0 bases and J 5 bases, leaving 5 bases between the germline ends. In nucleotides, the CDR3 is TGCAGCGTTGAAGATCTCCACGAGCAGTACTTC. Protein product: CSVEDLHEQYF.

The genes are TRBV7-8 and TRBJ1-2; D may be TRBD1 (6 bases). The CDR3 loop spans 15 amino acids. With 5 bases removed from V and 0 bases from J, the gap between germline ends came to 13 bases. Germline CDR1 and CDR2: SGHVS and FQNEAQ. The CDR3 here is CASSPGQNTNYGYTF. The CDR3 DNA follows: TGTGCCAGCAGCCCAGGACAGAATACTAACTATGGCTACACCTTC.

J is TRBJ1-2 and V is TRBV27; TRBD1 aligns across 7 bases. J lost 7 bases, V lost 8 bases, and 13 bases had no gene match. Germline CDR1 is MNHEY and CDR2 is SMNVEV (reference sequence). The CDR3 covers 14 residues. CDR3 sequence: CASGNRQGVGGYTF. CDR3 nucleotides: TGTGCCAGCGGGAACCGACAGGGAGTAGGTGGCTACACCTTC.